This T cell receptor (beta chain) comes out of a study of PD-1 blockade in classical Hodgkin lymphoma. The protocol was immunoSEQ multiplex PCR, while the TCRdb copy is restricted to in-frame clones and leaves out a portion. The table records 45,000 or so clones, approximately 78% of them present only once. Time point described: cycle 4 day 1 (C4D1), after less than 7 weeks of nivolumab. Relapses following autologous stem cell transplantation were seen in all patients, with brentuximab vedotin exposure varying. Note on this clone: Other nucleotide sequences from this sample produce the same CDR3.

The specimen was peripheral blood mononuclear cells (PBMCs), collected before the fourth cycle of nivolumab. The clonotype was recovered from a human donor with classical Hodgkin lymphoma.

In DNA, the CDR3 is TGTGCCAGCTCACCGAGACAGGGTTCGGAGGCTTTCTTT. Its protein product is CASSPRQGSEAFF. The rearrangement links TRBV18 to TRBJ1-1; 7 nucleotides agree with TRBD1. CDR1 is KGHSH and CDR2 is LQKENI in the germline V gene. The CDR3 spans 13 residues. The junction had 9 bases not matched to a gene; V was cut back by 3 bases and J by 11 bases.